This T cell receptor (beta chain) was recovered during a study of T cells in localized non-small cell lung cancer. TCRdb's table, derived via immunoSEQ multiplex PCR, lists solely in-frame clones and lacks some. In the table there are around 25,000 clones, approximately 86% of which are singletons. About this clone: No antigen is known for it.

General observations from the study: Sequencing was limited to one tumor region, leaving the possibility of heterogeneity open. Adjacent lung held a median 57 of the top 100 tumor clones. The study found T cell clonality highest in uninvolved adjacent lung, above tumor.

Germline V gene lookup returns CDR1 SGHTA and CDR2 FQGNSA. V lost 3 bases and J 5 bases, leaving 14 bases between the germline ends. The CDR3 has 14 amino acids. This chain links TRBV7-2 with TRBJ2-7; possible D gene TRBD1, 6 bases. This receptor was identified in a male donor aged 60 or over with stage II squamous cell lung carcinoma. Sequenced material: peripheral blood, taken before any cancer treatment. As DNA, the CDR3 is TGTGCCAGCAGCTTGGGGGCTTTGAACCACGAGCAGTACTTC. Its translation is CASSLGALNHEQYF.